A single sample gave rise to the 19 T cell receptor beta chains below, sequenced in a study of cytomegalovirus exposure and HLA in healthy donors. Clones were read by immunoSEQ multiplex PCR, and TCRdb kept only the in-frame ones, dropping some. The sample carries approximately 160,000 clones, 96% recorded once. The sequenced sample was PBMCs. The receptors stem from a young woman in good health and CMV-seronegative.

Remarks on this clone: In the same sample, other DNA sequences code for this CDR3. The gene calls are TRBV4-1 and TRBJ2-7; TRBD1 aligns across 9 bases. After removal of 3 bases from V and 3 bases from J, the junction contained 3 bases not matched to a gene. The germline V gene encodes CDR1 MGHRA and CDR2 YSYEKL. The CDR3 has 14 residues. The chain's CDR3 is CASSHRTGDYEQYF. The DNA of the CDR3 is TGCGCCAGCAGCCACAGGACAGGGGACTACGAGCAGTACTTC.

The chain links TRBV2 to TRBJ1-2; 8 nucleotides agree with TRBD1. This CDR3 contains 15 residues. Germline V gene lookup returns CDR1 SNHLY and CDR2 FYNNEI. The trim removed 6 bases at V and 4 bases at J, leaving 10 bases unmatched. The CDR3 loop reads CASSDQGAPTYGYTF. In DNA, the CDR3 is TGTGCCAGCAGCGATCAGGGGGCGCCGACCTATGGCTACACCTTC.

The chain has TRBV7-2 and TRBJ2-2; possibly TRBD2 for D (6 bases). V was shortened by 8 bases and J by 3 bases, with 10 bases between the two germline ends. Germline assignment: CDR1 SGHTA and CDR2 FQGNSA. CDR3 length equals 13 residues. The chain's CDR3 is CASSGLYTGELFF. The DNA of the CDR3 is TGTGCCAGCTCGGGACTCTACACCGGGGAGCTGTTTTTT.

The chain has TRBV6-4 and TRBJ2-1, with TRBD1 identical over 8 bases. V lost 5 bases to trimming and J lost 7 bases; unmatched junction nucleotides: 10. Germline loops: CDR1 MRHNA, CDR2 SNTAGT. The CDR3 sequence is 15 residues long. CDR3 protein: CASSLDRGPSNEQFF. Written as DNA, the CDR3 is TGTGCCAGCAGTTTAGACAGGGGCCCCTCAAATGAGCAGTTCTTC.

The CDR3 nucleotides are TGTGCCAGCAGCTTGGCCAACAGGGGAGGAGCTTTCTTT. This sequence encodes CASSLANRGGAFF. The J gene is TRBJ1-1, the V gene TRBV5-4; 7 nucleotides match TRBD1. CDR3 length: 13 amino acids. With 0 bases clipped from V and 10 bases from J, the junction kept 6 bases outside the gene matches. Germline assignment: CDR1 SGHNT and CDR2 YYREEE (reference sequence).

The chain links TRBV4-1 to TRBJ1-1; 8 bases agree with TRBD1. Germline lookup yields CDR1 MGHRA and CDR2 YSYEKL. The CDR3 contains 17 residues. After removal of 1 base from V and 2 bases from J, the junction contained 9 bases not matched to a gene. The CDR3 loop is CASSQVGTGGGNTEAFF. The DNA for the CDR3 is TGCGCCAGCAGCCAAGTCGGGACAGGTGGGGGTAACACTGAAGCTTTCTTT.

This rearrangement joins TRBV6-6 to TRBJ2-7; 11 bases align to TRBD1. The germline gives CDR1 MNHNY, CDR2 SVGAGI (reference sequence). Unmatched junction bases numbered 15, after V lost 7 bases and J lost 7 bases. This CDR3 spans 16 amino acids. In DNA form, the CDR3 reads TGTGCCAGCACCTACAGGACAGGGGGCGGCCGTGGAGAGCAGTACTTC. It specifies CASTYRTGGGRGEQYF.

The chain joins TRBV7-2 to TRBJ2-7, with 12 bases fitting TRBD1. V shed 4 bases, J shed 6 bases, and the junction held 7 bases outside the gene matches. CDR3 length: 15 amino acids. The germline CDR1 and CDR2 sequences are SGHTA and FQGNSA. The CDR3 region is CASSYTGTGGAEQYF. The CDR3 nucleotides are TGTGCCAGCAGCTACACAGGGACAGGGGGCGCCGAGCAGTACTTC.

The chain recombines TRBV9 with TRBJ2-3, with D possibly matching TRBD2 (6 bases). This CDR3 region has 18 residues. Trimming took off 0 bases at V and 2 bases at J, with 19 bases between the two ends. Germline V gene sequence: CDR1 SGDLS, CDR2 YYNGEE. This CDR3 is CASSVATPRRGTTDTQYF. The CDR3 DNA reads TGTGCCAGCAGCGTAGCTACACCAAGGCGGGGAACCACAGATACGCAGTATTTT.

The genes are TRBV7-9 and TRBJ1-6, with D perhaps matching TRBD1 (6 bases). Trimming cost V 5 bases and J 8 bases, with 16 bases left between them. CDR3 length: 15 amino acids. Germline V gives CDR1 SEHNR, CDR2 FQNEAQ (reference sequence). CDR3 DNA: TGTGCCAGCAGCCCCCGGGCGGGGGCTTATTCACCCCTCCACTTT. It translates to CASSPRAGAYSPLHF.

As DNA, the CDR3 is TGTGCCAGCAGTGAATCTCAGGGGAGGGATGAGCAGTTCTTC. It specifies CASSESQGRDEQFF. This chain connects TRBV6-4 to TRBJ2-1, with D possibly being TRBD2 (7 bases). Germline CDR1 and CDR2: MRHNA and SNTAGT. There are 14 residues in the CDR3. Trimming took off 3 bases at V and 8 bases at J, with 14 bases between the two ends.

The V and J genes are TRBV18 and TRBJ1-1; D is possibly TRBD1 (6 bases). CDR3 size: 15 residues. Between the trimmed V and J ends, which lost 4 bases and 4 bases, there was a span of 16 bases. Germline values: CDR1 KGHSH, CDR2 LQKENI. The CDR3 DNA sequence: TGTGCCAGCTCACTACGGGACACCCTTCCCACTGAAGCTTTCTTT. Amino acids: CASSLRDTLPTEAFF.

V and J are TRBV10-3 and TRBJ2-2; D perhaps matches TRBD1 (6 bases). Germline CDR1 reads ENHRY; CDR2 reads SYGVKD. The ends were cut back, 6 bases at V and 6 bases at J, with 17 bases in the middle. This CDR3 region has 15 residues. As DNA, the CDR3 is TGTGCCATCAGCCCCCGAACAGGGATGTCCGGGGAGCTGTTTTTT. Translated: CAISPRTGMSGELFF.

The chain joins TRBV7-2 to TRBJ2-7; 9 positions match TRBD2. Trimming took 8 bases from V and 1 from J; bases not matched to a gene: 9. The germline gives CDR1 SGHTA, CDR2 FQGNSA. This CDR3 region has 15 residues. CDR3 region: CASYYAAGGSYEQYF. The CDR3 region has the DNA TGTGCCAGCTACTATGCGGCGGGGGGGTCCTACGAGCAGTACTTC.

J is TRBJ1-3 and V is TRBV5-1, with a tentative D call TRBD1 (5 bases). The CDR3 is 14 residues long. The V and J ends lost 6 bases and 2 bases respectively, with 12 bases between them. CDR1 and CDR2 from the germline V gene are SGHRS and YFSETQ. The CDR3 nucleotides are TGCGCCAGCATGGAATTAGGGGCTGGAAACACCATATATTTT. Residues: CASMELGAGNTIYF. The full variable domain, completed using reference TRBV5-1 and TRBJ1-3, is KAGVTQTPRYLIKTRGQQVTLSCSPISGHRSVSWYQQTPGQGLQFLFEYFSETQRNKGNFPGRFSGRQFSNSRSEMNVSTLELGDSALYLCASMELGAGNTIYFGEGSWLTVV.

This chain connects TRBV7-2 to TRBJ1-1; 8 bases are shared with TRBD1. V gave up 1 base and J gave up 1 base; unmatched junction bases: 5. The CDR3 loop spans 16 amino acids. In germline, CDR1 is SGHTA, CDR2 FQGNSA. The CDR3 spells CASSLDARGRNTEAFF. CDR3 nucleotides: TGTGCCAGCAGCTTAGACGCCAGGGGGCGGAACACTGAAGCTTTCTTT.

The chain employs TRBV7-6 and TRBJ2-5, with 7 bases identical to TRBD1. CDR1 and CDR2 from the germline V gene are SGHVS and FNYEAQ. V was pared by 5 bases and J by 2 bases, with 5 bases of the junction left unmatched. The CDR3 is 14 residues long. CDR3 in DNA: TGTGCCAGCAGCCGACAGGGCTCTCAAGAGACCCAGTACTTC. Protein: CASSRQGSQETQYF.

The chain has TRBV2 and TRBJ1-2, with TRBD1 as a possible D gene (5 bases). Germline CDR1 reads SNHLY; CDR2 reads FYNNEI. Trimming removed 6 bases from V and 4 bases from J, with 15 bases in between. This CDR3 comprises 14 residues. CDR3 residues: CASRGDSSLYGYTF. The CDR3 region has the DNA TGTGCCAGCAGGGGGGACTCATCACTCTATGGCTACACCTTC.

This clone occurred a few times. The rearrangement links TRBV6-1 to TRBJ2-7; weak D call: TRBD2 (5 bases). The V end was cut by 3 bases, the J end by 4 bases, with 16 bases between. Germline CDR1 reads MNHNS; CDR2 reads SASEGT. The CDR3 is made up of 15 amino acids. In DNA form, the CDR3 reads TGTGCCAGCAGTGAGAAGGACGGTGGACTTTACGAGCAGTACTTC. It specifies CASSEKDGGLYEQYF.